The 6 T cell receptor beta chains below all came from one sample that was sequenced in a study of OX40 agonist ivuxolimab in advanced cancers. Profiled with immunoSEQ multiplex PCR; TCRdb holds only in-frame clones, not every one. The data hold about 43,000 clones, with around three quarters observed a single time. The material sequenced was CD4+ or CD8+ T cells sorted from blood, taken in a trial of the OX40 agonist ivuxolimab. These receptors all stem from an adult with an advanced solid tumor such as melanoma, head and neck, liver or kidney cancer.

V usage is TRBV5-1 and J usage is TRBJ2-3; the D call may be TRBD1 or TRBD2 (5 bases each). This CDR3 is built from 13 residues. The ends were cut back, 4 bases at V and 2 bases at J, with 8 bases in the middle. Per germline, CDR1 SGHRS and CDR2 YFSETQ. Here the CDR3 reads CASSAGTTDTQYF. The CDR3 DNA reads TGCGCCAGCAGCGCTGGGACCACAGATACGCAGTATTTT.

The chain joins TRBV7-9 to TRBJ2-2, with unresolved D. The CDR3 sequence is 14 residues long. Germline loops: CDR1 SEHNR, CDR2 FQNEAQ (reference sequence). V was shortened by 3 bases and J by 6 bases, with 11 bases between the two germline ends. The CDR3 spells CASSLIGGSGELFF. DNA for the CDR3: TGTGCCAGCAGCTTGATAGGCGGCTCCGGGGAGCTGTTTTTT.

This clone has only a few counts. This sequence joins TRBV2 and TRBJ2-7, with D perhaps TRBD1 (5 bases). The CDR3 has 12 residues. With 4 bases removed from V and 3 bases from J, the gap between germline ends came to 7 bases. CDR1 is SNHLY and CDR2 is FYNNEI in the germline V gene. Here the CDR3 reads CASSGQSYEQYF. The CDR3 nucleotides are TGTGCCAGCAGTGGACAGAGCTACGAGCAGTACTTC.

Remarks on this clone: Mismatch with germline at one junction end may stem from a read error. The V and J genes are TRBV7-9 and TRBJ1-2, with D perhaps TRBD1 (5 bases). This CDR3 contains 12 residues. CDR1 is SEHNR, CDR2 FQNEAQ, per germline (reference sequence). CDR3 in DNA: TGTGCCAGCAGCTCGTCCGGGACTTCCTTGCTTTTC. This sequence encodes CASSSSGTSLLF.

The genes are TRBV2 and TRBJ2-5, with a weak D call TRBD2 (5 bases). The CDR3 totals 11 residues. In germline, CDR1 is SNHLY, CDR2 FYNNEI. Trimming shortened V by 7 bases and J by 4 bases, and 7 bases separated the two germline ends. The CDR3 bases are TGTGCCAGCAAAGGACTAGAGACCCAGTACTTC. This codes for CASKGLETQYF.

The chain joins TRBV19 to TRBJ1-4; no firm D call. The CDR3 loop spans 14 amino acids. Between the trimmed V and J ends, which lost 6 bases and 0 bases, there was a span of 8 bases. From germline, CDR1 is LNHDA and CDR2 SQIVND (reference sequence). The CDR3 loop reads CASRSDATNEKLFF. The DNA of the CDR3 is TGTGCCAGTAGGAGCGATGCAACTAATGAAAAACTGTTTTTT.